One and the same sample provided the 26 T cell receptor beta chains below, sequenced in a study of shared clonotypes between healthy human individuals (dated by TCRdb to the early 2020s). Libraries were built with the immunoSEQ multiplex PCR assay. TCRdb carries this immuneACCESS record with in-frame sequences only. Its versions omit some clonotypes, under half of them owing to an unresolved V gene in the studies checked, with the rest unexplained. The sample table records nearly 1 million clones; around 80% of these occur just once. The ten largest account for approximately 1.5% of the sample. Sequencing was carried out using memory CD4+ T cells sorted from blood. Per the publication, the cell subset or site label means: CD45RA-negative fraction. Receptor source: a man between 18 and 35 years old in good health.

The CDR3 coding sequence is TGTGCCAGCTCACCACGACTCTCCGAGCAGTACTTC. Residues: CASSPRLSEQYF. This chain uses TRBV18 with TRBJ2-7; no clear D. V gave up 1 base and J gave up 6 bases, with 7 bases separating them. The CDR3 is 12 amino acids. Germline V gives CDR1 KGHSH, CDR2 LQKENI.

In its sample, this clone was seen once. The chain couples TRBV11-2 to TRBJ1-6; D gene ambiguous. The CDR3 spans 14 residues. Germline lookup yields CDR1 SGHAT and CDR2 FQNNGV. Trimming shortened V by 7 bases and J by 10 bases, and 17 bases separated the two germline ends. CDR3 in DNA: TGTGCCAGCACCCACGGGAAGATTTTATCACCCCTCCACTTT. The encoded protein is CASTHGKILSPLHF.

This clone occurred once. This CDR3 is CASTREGGYNEQFF. The CDR3 region has the DNA TGTGCCAGCACTAGAGAGGGCGGCTACAATGAGCAGTTCTTC. The chain is built from TRBV2 and TRBJ2-1; possible D gene TRBD2, 5 bases. V shed 7 bases and J shed 3 bases, with 13 bases lying between them. The germline V gene encodes CDR1 SNHLY and CDR2 FYNNEI. This CDR3 region has 14 residues.

This clone appeared a few times. The chain is built from TRBV5-1 and TRBJ2-5, with D possibly being TRBD2 (5 bases). The germline V gene encodes CDR1 SGHRS and CDR2 YFSETQ. V lost 5 bases and J lost 3, with 14 bases in between. The CDR3 contains 14 residues. CDR3 coding DNA: TGCGCCAGCAGTGAAAGGGCTAGCAAAGAGACCCAGTACTTC. It is translated as CASSERASKETQYF.

The chain couples TRBV7-2 to TRBJ1-2; 7 nucleotides agree with TRBD1. The CDR3 sequence is 14 residues long. Germline trimming cut 5 bases from V and 6 bases from J; bases unmatched to any gene: 9. Germline V lookup: CDR1 SGHTA, CDR2 FQGNSA. The CDR3 DNA sequence: TGTGCCAGCAGCGTAGAGGGGGCGCTAAATGGCTACACCTTC. It translates to CASSVEGALNGYTF.

This clone was observed at least ten times. This chain uses TRBV5-8 with TRBJ1-3; tentatively, D is TRBD1 (5 bases). Germline lookup yields CDR1 SGHTS and CDR2 YDEGEE. The CDR3 extends over 14 amino acids. Trimming cost V 4 bases and J 4 bases, with 12 bases left between them. CDR3 protein: CASSRGVSGNTIYF. CDR3 nucleotides: TGTGCCAGCAGCCGAGGGGTATCGGGAAACACCATATATTTT.

This rearrangement joins TRBV6-6 to TRBJ2-3, with 7 bases identical to TRBD2. Germline V gene sequence: CDR1 MNHNY, CDR2 SVGAGI (reference sequence). The J segment lost 1 base and the V segment lost 6 bases, leaving 7 bases of the junction unmatched. The CDR3 loop spans 15 amino acids. The CDR3 reads CASSHETSGTDTQYF. The CDR3 DNA sequence: TGTGCCAGCAGCCACGAAACTAGCGGCACAGATACGCAGTATTTT.

This clone came up a few times. V gene TRBV27 combines with J gene TRBJ1-5; D not certain. V lost 3 bases to trimming and J lost 3 bases, with 6 bases between them. In germline, CDR1 is MNHEY, CDR2 SMNVEV (reference sequence). The CDR3 length is 13 residues. In DNA form, the CDR3 reads TGTGCCAGCAGTTTCGGTGTCAATCAGCCCCAGCATTTT. Residues: CASSFGVNQPQHF.

This chain connects TRBV10-3 to TRBJ2-1, with 11 bases identical to TRBD1. The length of the CDR3 is 18 residues. With 6 bases clipped from V and 5 bases from J, the junction kept 15 bases outside the gene matches. The germline V gene encodes CDR1 ENHRY and CDR2 SYGVKD. As DNA, the CDR3 is TGTGCCATCAGCCGGACAGGGGGCTTGTCGGGAGATGACAATGAGCAGTTCTTC. Its translation is CAISRTGGLSGDDNEQFF.

For the CDR3, the DNA is TGTGCCAGCAGGGAATCTAGCGGGGCAGATACGCAGTATTTT. Translated, it gives CASRESSGADTQYF. This chain links TRBV2 with TRBJ2-3; 9 nucleotides match TRBD2. Trimming removed 6 bases from V and 4 bases from J; junction bases left unmatched: 5. The germline V gene has CDR1 SNHLY and CDR2 FYNNEI. This CDR3 is built from 14 residues. Complete variable domain (other parts from reference TRBV2 and TRBJ2-3): EPEVTQTPSHQVTQMGQEVILRCVPISNHLYFYWYRQILGQKVEFLVSFYNNEISEKSEIFDDQFSVERPDGSNFTLKIRSTKLEDSAMYFCASRESSGADTQYFGPGTRLTVL.

In its sample, this clone was seen a few times. V and J are TRBV5-1 and TRBJ2-5; D perhaps matches TRBD1 (6 bases). The CDR3 sequence is 16 residues long. V was shortened by 4 bases and J by 1 base, with 17 bases between the two germline ends. Germline V lookup: CDR1 SGHRS, CDR2 YFSETQ. The CDR3 sequence is CASSLGTPTFQETQYF. The CDR3 DNA reads as TGCGCCAGCAGCCTGGGGACACCGACCTTCCAAGAGACCCAGTACTTC.

This clone occurred a few times. This chain joins TRBV5-1 and TRBJ2-5; D gene ambiguous. Trimming stripped 2 bases from V and 4 bases from J, with 6 bases between. Germline V lookup: CDR1 SGHRS, CDR2 YFSETQ. This CDR3 spans 12 amino acids. In nucleotides, the CDR3 is TGCGCCAGCAGCTTTATAGGAGAGACCCAGTACTTC. Translation gives CASSFIGETQYF.

The chain links TRBV30 to TRBJ2-2; D is perhaps TRBD2 (5 bases). This CDR3 region has 13 residues. CDR1 GTSNPN and CDR2 SVGIG come from the germline V gene (reference sequence). Trimming took 0 bases from V and 9 from J, leaving 11 bases between them. Written as DNA, the CDR3 is TGTGCCTGGAGTGTAAGCGGTTCCAGGGAGCTGTTTTTT. Translation gives CAWSVSGSRELFF.

This sequence joins TRBV19 and TRBJ2-3; the match to TRBD1 covers 9 bases. This CDR3 is 12 amino acids long. Germline-derived CDR1 and CDR2 are LNHDA and SQIVND (reference sequence). V shed 5 bases and J 7 bases; nucleotides not matched to a gene: 1. The DNA of the CDR3 is TGTGCCAGTAGTGGACAGGGGTATACGCAGTATTTT. As protein: CASSGQGYTQYF.

In its sample, this clone was seen once. V is TRBV12-5 and J is TRBJ2-1; 9 positions match TRBD1. CDR1 is LGHNT, CDR2 FRNRAP, per germline. This CDR3 spans 15 amino acids. After removal of 1 base from V and 8 bases from J, the junction contained 6 bases not matched to a gene. CDR3 sequence reads: CASGLGQGEGDEQFF. The CDR3 region has the DNA TGTGCTAGTGGTTTGGGACAGGGGGAGGGCGATGAGCAGTTCTTC.

This chain connects TRBV27 to TRBJ2-5; D tentatively reads TRBD1 or TRBD2 (6 bases each). V shed 5 bases and J shed 4 bases, with 20 bases lying between them. The CDR3 length is 16 residues. In germline, CDR1 is MNHEY, CDR2 SMNVEV (reference sequence). CDR3 in amino acids: CASSPTRQGRGETQYF. In DNA form, the CDR3 reads TGTGCCAGCAGTCCTACCCGGCAGGGGCGGGGAGAGACCCAGTACTTC.

The chain links TRBV19 to TRBJ2-5; 7 bases match TRBD1. This CDR3 contains 15 residues. V trimming: 1 base; J trimming: 0 bases; junction bases outside the gene matches: 2. Per germline, CDR1 LNHDA and CDR2 SQIVND (reference sequence). This CDR3 reads CASSIGTGHQETQYF. Here the CDR3 DNA reads TGTGCCAGTAGTATAGGGACAGGCCACCAAGAGACCCAGTACTTC.

Of note for this clone: The same CDR3 also results from other DNA sequences found in this sample. V is TRBV5-1 and J is TRBJ2-2; D not certain. Trimming took 4 bases from V and 0 from J, leaving 7 bases between them. This CDR3 has 14 amino acids. Looked up from germline, CDR1 is SGHRS and CDR2 is YFSETQ. The CDR3 DNA is TGCGCCAGCAGCAGGTTAGCGAACACCGGGGAGCTGTTTTTT. Encoded protein: CASSRLANTGELFF.

The chain links TRBV4-2 to TRBJ1-2; no firm D call. This CDR3 contains 16 residues. Per germline, CDR1 LGHNA and CDR2 YNFKEQ. The ends were cut back, 3 bases at V and 0 bases at J, with 14 bases in the middle. The CDR3 region is CASSQDTASANYGYTF. The CDR3 DNA follows: TGTGCCAGCAGCCAGGATACAGCCTCAGCTAACTATGGCTACACCTTC.

This clone was seen once. The V call is TRBV4-3, the J call TRBJ2-1, with TRBD2 identical over 7 bases. The CDR3 has 17 residues. Germline-derived CDR1 and CDR2 are LGHNA and YSLEER. The V and J ends lost 0 bases and 4 bases, in that order; junction bases with no gene match: 9. CDR3 amino acids: CASSQEIALAEYNEQFF. CDR3 in DNA: TGCGCCAGCAGCCAAGAAATTGCCCTAGCGGAGTACAATGAGCAGTTCTTC.

The genes are TRBV19 and TRBJ1-4; D call uncertain. V was trimmed by 0 bases and J by 8 bases, leaving 10 bases between them. Per the germline V gene, CDR1 is LNHDA and CDR2 is SQIVND (reference sequence). The CDR3 is made up of 14 amino acids. The CDR3 DNA reads TGTGCCAGTAGTATAGATGAAGGCAGCGAAAAACTGTTTTTT. Translation gives CASSIDEGSEKLFF.

This clone has a handful of counts. The chain combines TRBV6-5 with TRBJ2-6; perhaps TRBD1 as D (5 bases). The ends were cut back, 7 bases at V and 2 bases at J, with 12 bases in the middle. Germline-derived CDR1 and CDR2 are MNHEY and SVGAGI. This CDR3 is built from 15 residues. CDR3 sequence (DNA): TGTGCCAGCACCCAAGGGGTGACTGGGGCCAACGTCCTGACTTTC. Encoded protein: CASTQGVTGANVLTF.

The CDR3 reads CASSLPSLGRDQYF. The CDR3 nucleotides are TGTGCCAGCAGTTTACCAAGCCTGGGTCGCGACCAGTACTTC. The chain uses TRBV28 and TRBJ2-7; D not resolved. The germline V gene encodes CDR1 MDHEN and CDR2 SYDVKM. Between the trimmed V and J ends, which lost 2 bases and 10 bases, there was a span of 18 bases. The CDR3 sequence is 14 residues long. The variable domain in full, completed from reference TRBV28 and TRBJ2-7, reads DVKVTQSSRYLVKRTGEKVFLECVQDMDHENMFWYRQDPGLGLRLIYFSYDVKMKEKGDIPEGYSVSREKKERFSLILESASTNQTSMYLCASSLPSLGRDQYFGPGTRLTVT.

A few counts support this clone. This chain uses TRBV30 with TRBJ2-1, with 10 bases lining up with TRBD2. CDR1 is GTSNPN, CDR2 SVGIG, per germline (reference sequence). The CDR3 sequence is 15 residues long. V trimming: 5 bases; J trimming: 10 bases; junction bases outside the gene matches: 14. The CDR3 here is CAWVKAGGPLSEQFF. In DNA, the CDR3 is TGTGCCTGGGTTAAAGCGGGGGGGCCCCTATCGGAGCAGTTCTTC. Based on the CDR3 plus reference TRBV30 and TRBJ2-1, the full variable domain is SQTIHQWPATLVQPVGSPLSLECTVEGTSNPNLYWYRQAAGRGLQLLFYSVGIGQISSEVPQNLSASRPQDRQFILSSKKLLLSDSGFYLCAWVKAGGPLSEQFFGPGTRLTVL.

V and J are TRBV2 and TRBJ2-5; the D gene is possibly TRBD1 (5 bases). In germline, CDR1 is SNHLY, CDR2 FYNNEI. The CDR3 totals 15 residues. Trimming cost V 7 bases and J 1 base, with 16 bases left between them. The CDR3 coding sequence is TGTGCCAGCAAATCCGGTAGGCAGGGCCAAGAGACCCAGTACTTC. Its translation is CASKSGRQGQETQYF.

This rearrangement joins TRBV10-2 to TRBJ2-2, with D hard to call. Trimming stripped 7 bases from V and 6 bases from J, with 9 bases between. The germline V gene encodes CDR1 WSHSY and CDR2 SAAADI. There are 12 residues in the CDR3. This chain's CDR3 is CASTYPAGELFF. CDR3 DNA: TGCGCCAGCACCTACCCAGCCGGGGAGCTGTTTTTT.